These 28 T cell receptor beta chains were sequenced from one sample in a study of T cells in Graves' hyperthyroidism and ophthalmopathy. Researchers took RNA transcripts and amplified the TCR beta CDR3 regions from them. When the TCR CDR3 underwent first-round RT-PCR, the HTBI primer set was used. TCRdb passed the multiplex PCR reads through MiXCR, listing each CDR3 protein once. The sample contains some 300,000 distinct CDR3 sequences, 10% to 15% of which appear only once. The sequenced material came from blood. These receptors were taken from a woman aged 25 to 39 with Graves' hyperthyroidism that later progressed to Graves' ophthalmopathy.

This clonotype was picked up many times. The CDR3 bases are TGTGCCAGCAGTTTTGTCCAGGGAGGAAACACCATATATTTT. This gives the protein CASSFVQGGNTIYF. The chain combines TRBV28 with TRBJ1-3; tentatively, D is TRBD1 (5 bases). Germline V gene sequence: CDR1 MDHEN, CDR2 SYDVKM. The CDR3 is made up of 14 amino acids. The V and J ends lost 3 bases and 4 bases respectively, with 10 bases between them.

This clonotype was counted many times. The rearrangement joins TRBV30 to TRBJ1-1; D remains ambiguous. Trimming removed 6 bases from V and 1 base from J, with 9 bases in between. The CDR3 runs 12 residues. Germline V gene sequence: CDR1 GTSNPN, CDR2 SVGIG (reference sequence). The CDR3 nucleotides read TGTGCCTGCCAGACCCGGAACACTGAAGCTTTCTTT. This gives the protein CACQTRNTEAFF.

This clonotype appeared once. The V call is TRBV9, the J call TRBJ2-1; possible D gene TRBD1, 5 bases. V dropped 0 bases and J dropped 4 bases, with 11 bases sitting between them. Germline V CDR1 and CDR2: SGDLS, YYNGEE. This CDR3 has 15 amino acids. The CDR3 here is CASSVGGAQYNEQFF. The DNA for the CDR3 is TGTGCCAGCAGCGTAGGGGGCGCGCAGTACAATGAGCAGTTCTTC.

This clonotype was seen a handful of times. V gene TRBV14 combines with J gene TRBJ1-6; no reliable D call. CDR1 and CDR2 (germline): SGHDN, FVKESK. The CDR3 length is 15 residues. Trimming removed 3 bases at V and 0 bases at J, with 6 bases between. CDR3 DNA sequence: TGTGCCAGCAGCCAGGGGAGCTCCTATAATTCACCCCTCCACTTT. Encoded protein: CASSQGSSYNSPLHF.

The chain links TRBV11-2 to TRBJ2-2; 13 positions match TRBD2. This CDR3 spans 16 amino acids. The J segment lost 7 bases and the V segment lost 5 bases, leaving 7 bases of the junction unmatched. Looked up from germline, CDR1 is SGHAT and CDR2 is FQNNGV. DNA of the CDR3: TGTGCCAGCAGCCGCGGGACTAGCGGGACGGGCGGGGAGCTGTTTTTT. Its translation is CASSRGTSGTGGELFF.

In this sample, this clonotype turned up many times. V usage is TRBV10-3 and J usage is TRBJ2-1; D is unclear. The V gene lost 9 bases and the J gene lost 7 bases, with 13 bases spanning the gap. This CDR3 has 12 amino acids. Germline V gives CDR1 ENHRY, CDR2 SYGVKD. The CDR3 coding sequence is TGTGCCATGCCGAGACCTCAGAATGAGCAGTTCTTC. Its translation is CAMPRPQNEQFF.

This clonotype was observed many times. The chain joins TRBV7-9 to TRBJ2-7; D gene ambiguous. CDR3 length equals 14 residues. The germline CDR1 and CDR2 sequences are SEHNR and FQNEAQ (reference sequence). The V gene lost 5 bases and the J gene lost 2 bases, with 13 bases spanning the gap. CDR3 residues: CASSRTDWTYEQYF. As DNA, the CDR3 is TGTGCCAGCAGCCGTACAGATTGGACCTACGAGCAGTACTTC.

This clonotype showed up many times. V gene TRBV7-6 combines with J gene TRBJ2-1; D gene unclear. This CDR3 spans 15 amino acids. The germline CDR1 and CDR2 sequences are SGHVS and FNYEAQ. V lost 4 bases and J lost 1, with 11 bases in between. The CDR3 sequence: CASSSDISSYNEQFF. CDR3 DNA: TGTGCCAGCAGCTCCGATATATCGTCCTACAATGAGCAGTTCTTC.

This clonotype came up many times. The chain recombines TRBV30 with TRBJ1-1; 8 nucleotides align to TRBD1. The CDR3 sequence is 14 residues long. V was pared by 5 bases and J by 4 bases, with 9 bases of the junction left unmatched. CDR1 GTSNPN and CDR2 SVGIG come from the germline V gene (reference sequence). The CDR3 reads CAWDRGWFGTEAFF. The CDR3 DNA reads as TGTGCCTGGGACAGGGGATGGTTCGGCACTGAAGCTTTCTTT.

This clonotype was found many times. The CDR3 here is CASSPQGFAGDYNEQFF. The CDR3 DNA follows: TGTGCCAGCTCACCACAAGGCTTTGCGGGAGACTACAATGAGCAGTTCTTC. The chain employs TRBV18 and TRBJ2-1, with TRBD2 matching 7 bases. The CDR3 is made up of 17 amino acids. The ends lost 1 base at V and 3 bases at J; junction bases unmatched: 9. Germline V gene lookup returns CDR1 KGHSH and CDR2 LQKENI. Full variable domain (rest looked up from reference TRBV18 and TRBJ2-1): NAGVMQNPRHLVRRRGQEARLRCSPMKGHSHVYWYRQLPEEGLKFMVYLQKENIIDESGMPKERFSAEFPKEGPSILRIQQVVRGDSAAYFCASSPQGFAGDYNEQFFGPGTRLTVL.

CDR3 nucleotide sequence: TGTGCCAGCAGTTACTCAATCTCGACCTACAATGAGCAGTTCTTC. Translating it yields CASSYSISTYNEQFF. This sequence joins TRBV6-5 and TRBJ2-1, with D unclear. Germline CDR1 and CDR2: MNHEY and SVGAGI. The germline V and J ends were trimmed by 0 bases and 2 bases, with 8 bases remaining between them. This CDR3 region has 15 residues.

This clonotype was counted many times. The junction and the germline gene differ at one end; a read error may be behind it. The J gene is TRBJ1-1, the V gene TRBV20-1, with TRBD1 matching over 7 bases. Germline V gene lookup returns CDR1 DFQATT and CDR2 SNEGSKA (reference sequence). This CDR3 has 15 amino acids. This chain's CDR3 is CSAGDRVKDVTEAFF. CDR3 nucleotides: TGCAGTGCTGGAGACAGGGTTAAAGATGTCACTGAAGCTTTCTTT.

This clonotype was recorded a few times. A much bigger clone sits one base away, suggesting this may be a read error. Because the CDR3 is missing its conserved closing phenylalanine or tryptophan, this is likely a read error. The chain has TRBV7-9 and TRBJ2-7, with 7 bases lining up with TRBD2. There are 16 residues in the CDR3. CDR1 is SEHNR and CDR2 is FQNEAQ in the germline V gene (reference sequence). The ends lost 2 bases at V and 7 bases at J; junction bases unmatched: 14. The CDR3 sequence is CASSLPSSGGEPEQYL. As DNA, the CDR3 is TGTGCCAGCAGCTTACCGTCTAGCGGAGGGGAGCCTGAGCAGTACCTC.

This clonotype was observed at least ten times. The CDR3 sequence: CASNIPGLHYNEQFF. In DNA form, the CDR3 reads TGTGCCAGCAACATCCCGGGACTACACTACAATGAGCAGTTCTTC. This chain connects TRBV28 to TRBJ2-1; 7 bases agree with TRBD2. V was clipped by 7 bases and J by 3 bases; unmatched bases: 9. From germline, CDR1 is MDHEN and CDR2 SYDVKM. The CDR3 is 15 residues long. The full variable domain, completed using reference TRBV28 and TRBJ2-1, is DVKVTQSSRYLVKRTGEKVFLECVQDMDHENMFWYRQDPGLGLRLIYFSYDVKMKEKGDIPEGYSVSREKKERFSLILESASTNQTSMYLCASNIPGLHYNEQFFGPGTRLTVL.

The chain recombines TRBV6-1 with TRBJ2-7; weak D call: TRBD1 (6 bases). The CDR3 is made up of 13 amino acids. The V end was cut by 6 bases, the J end by 4 bases, with 13 bases between. Germline V lookup: CDR1 MNHNS, CDR2 SASEGT. The CDR3 here is CASSTGTRYEQYF. CDR3 coding DNA: TGTGCCAGCAGCACCGGGACACGATACGAGCAGTACTTC.

This chain uses TRBV19 with TRBJ1-3; D not resolved. This CDR3 region has 11 residues. The V gene lost 5 bases and the J gene lost 4 bases, with 3 bases spanning the gap. The V gene's germline CDR1 is LNHDA and CDR2 SQIVND (reference sequence). The CDR3 coding sequence is TGTGCCAGTAGTGAAGGAAACACCATATATTTT. Translated: CASSEGNTIYF.

This clonotype was counted ten times or more. DNA for the CDR3: TGTGCCAGCAGTTTCGCTAGCTTGAGCGACAATGAGCAGTTCTTC. Its translation: CASSFASLSDNEQFF. The chain recombines TRBV6-2 or TRBV6-3 with TRBJ2-1; possibly TRBD2 for D (5 bases). V was trimmed by 4 bases and J by 5 bases, leaving 15 bases between them. Germline CDR1 MNHEY, CDR2 SVGEGT. This CDR3 is 15 amino acids long.

The rearrangement joins TRBV30 to TRBJ2-1; D is unclear. The CDR3 spans 15 residues. V was shortened by 0 bases and J by 5 bases, with 14 bases between the two germline ends. The germline gives CDR1 GTSNPN, CDR2 SVGIG (reference sequence). The CDR3: CAWSVLRNRDNEQFF. Written as DNA, the CDR3 is TGTGCCTGGAGTGTACTGAGGAATCGGGACAATGAGCAGTTCTTC.

This clonotype was counted at least ten times. The chain carries TRBV12-3 or TRBV12-4 and TRBJ2-5, with D possibly being TRBD2 (6 bases). V lost 5 bases, J lost 0 bases, and 10 bases lay in between. The CDR3 loop spans 14 amino acids. The CDR3 nucleotides are TGTGCCAGCAGTCCCGGACTAAACCAAGAGACCCAGTACTTC. It is translated as CASSPGLNQETQYF.

This clonotype was seen ten or more times. The V call is TRBV11-2, the J call TRBJ2-3; a weak D match, TRBD2 (7 bases). The CDR3 totals 16 residues. V was trimmed by 3 bases and J by 0 bases, leaving 13 bases between them. Looked up from germline, CDR1 is SGHAT and CDR2 is FQNNGV. The CDR3 DNA reads TGTGCCAGCAGCTTGAGGGGGGAGGGAAGCACAGATACGCAGTATTTT. It specifies CASSLRGEGSTDTQYF.

This clonotype was counted ten times or more. The chain recombines TRBV7-2 with TRBJ2-3; maybe TRBD1 (6 bases). V was shortened by 5 bases and J by 4 bases, with 22 bases between the two germline ends. The V gene's germline CDR1 is SGHTA and CDR2 FQGNSA. The CDR3 length is 17 residues. The CDR3 DNA reads as TGTGCCAGCAGCCCAGCCTACAGGGTGATGGGCCCAGATACGCAGTATTTT. It codes for CASSPAYRVMGPDTQYF.

This clonotype occurred a few times. A junction boundary mismatches the germline segment, possibly from a read error. For the CDR3, the DNA is TGCAGTGCTCGGCACTTTACTAATGAAAAACTGGTTTTT. Amino acid sequence: CSARHFTNEKLVF. The V and J genes are TRBV20-1 and TRBJ1-4; D unclear. The germline V gene encodes CDR1 DFQATT and CDR2 SNEGSKA (reference sequence). The length of the CDR3 is 13 residues.

This clonotype has a count of ten or more. The rearrangement links TRBV7-2 to TRBJ2-3, with D maybe TRBD2 (5 bases). The CDR3 has 15 residues. Between the trimmed V and J ends, which lost 2 bases and 2 bases, there was a span of 11 bases. Germline loops: CDR1 SGHTA, CDR2 FQGNSA. CDR3 amino acids: CASSLLGEITDTQYF. CDR3 coding DNA: TGTGCCAGCAGCTTATTGGGAGAAATCACAGATACGCAGTATTTT.

This clonotype was counted many times. V gene TRBV20-1 combines with J gene TRBJ2-7; 7 positions agree with TRBD2. The germline CDR1 and CDR2 sequences are DFQATT and SNEGSKA (reference sequence). The CDR3 is 17 amino acids. After removal of 0 bases from V and 4 bases from J, the junction contained 15 bases not matched to a gene. The CDR3 coding sequence is TGCAGTGCTAGAGATCTGTCTAGCGGCATTAATTTATACGAGCAGTACTTC. It specifies CSARDLSSGINLYEQYF.

This clonotype has at least ten counts. This chain's CDR3 is CASAPLLAGEYEQYF. The CDR3 nucleotides are TGTGCCAGCGCACCTCTCCTAGCGGGAGAATACGAGCAGTACTTC. This sequence joins TRBV11-2 and TRBJ2-7, with 10 bases lining up with TRBD2. This CDR3 has 15 residues. Germline assignment: CDR1 SGHAT and CDR2 FQNNGV. V shed 8 bases, J shed 4 bases, and the junction held 11 bases outside the gene matches.

There are many counts of this clonotype. J is TRBJ2-1 and V is TRBV12-3 or TRBV12-4; no clear D. Trimming shortened V by 6 bases and J by 5 bases, and 8 bases separated the two germline ends. This CDR3 has 12 amino acids. The CDR3 region is CASRGIDNEQFF. The CDR3 DNA sequence: TGTGCCAGCAGAGGTATCGACAATGAGCAGTTCTTC.

There are many counts of this clonotype. One end of the junction does not line up with germline, which may come from a read error. J is TRBJ2-5 and V is TRBV2, with 7 bases matching TRBD1. This CDR3 has 15 amino acids. Germline V gene data show CDR1 as SNHLY and CDR2 as FYNNEI. The CDR3: CASSVGQEFGEAQYF. The CDR3 coding sequence is TGTGCCAGCAGCGTTGGACAGGAGTTTGGAGAGGCCCAGTACTTC.

The chain couples TRBV5-4 to TRBJ2-7; 9 bases fit TRBD1. The germline V gene encodes CDR1 SGHNT and CDR2 YYREEE (reference sequence). V gave up 3 bases and J gave up 2 bases; unmatched junction bases: 3. This CDR3 is built from 14 residues. The CDR3 loop reads CASSSDRGAYEQYF. In DNA form, the CDR3 reads TGTGCCAGCAGCTCGGACAGGGGCGCCTACGAGCAGTACTTC. The whole variable domain, remainder taken from reference TRBV5-4 and TRBJ2-7, is ETGVTQSPTHLIKTRGQQVTLRCSSQSGHNTVSWYQQALGQGPQFIFQYYREEENGRGNFPPRFSGLQFPNYSSELNVNALELDDSALYLCASSSDRGAYEQYFGPGTRLTVT.